This TCR beta chain was profiled in a study of shared clonotypes between healthy human individuals. Regarding the study as a whole: The naive CD4 repertoires of a few donors were compared, and roughly 5% of clonotypes were shared.

Measured with immunoSEQ multiplex PCR; TCRdb has only the in-frame clones, and not every one. The sample yields some 2 million clones, roughly 96% seen once. On this clone itself: Its antigen is unidentified.

The split of CD4+ cells yielded CD45RA+ naive and CD45RA-negative memory subsets. V was pared by 3 bases and J by 5 bases, with 14 bases between. The germline CDR1 and CDR2 sequences are KGHSH and LQKENI. The CDR3 has 15 residues. Material: naive CD4+ T cells sorted from blood. Subset given: CD45RA+ positively selected. The sequence came from a man aged 18 to 35 in good health. V and J are TRBV18 and TRBJ1-5; a possible D gene is TRBD1 (6 bases). In DNA, the CDR3 is TGTGCCAGCTCACCGGATGTGGGGGGCCATCAGCCCCAGCATTTT. This sequence encodes CASSPDVGGHQPQHF.